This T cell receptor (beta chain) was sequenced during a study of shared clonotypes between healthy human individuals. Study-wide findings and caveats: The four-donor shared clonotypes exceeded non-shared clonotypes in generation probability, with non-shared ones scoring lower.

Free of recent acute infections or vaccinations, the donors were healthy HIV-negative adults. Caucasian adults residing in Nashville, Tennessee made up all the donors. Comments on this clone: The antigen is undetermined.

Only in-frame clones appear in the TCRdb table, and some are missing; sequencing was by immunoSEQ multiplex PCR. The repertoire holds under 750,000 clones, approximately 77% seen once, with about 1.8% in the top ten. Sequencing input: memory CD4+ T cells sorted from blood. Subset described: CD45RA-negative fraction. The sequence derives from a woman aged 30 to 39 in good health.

In nucleotides, the CDR3 is TGTGCCAGCCGGAAGGGGGGTTCTAACTATGGCTACACCTTC. It yields the protein CASRKGGSNYGYTF. The chain recombines TRBV19 with TRBJ1-2; a possible D gene is TRBD1 (6 bases). Germline V gene data show CDR1 as LNHDA and CDR2 as SQIVND (reference sequence). Trimming stripped 9 bases from V and 0 bases from J, with 14 bases between. This CDR3 is built from 14 residues.